What follows are 2 T cell receptor beta chains derived from one specimen sequenced in a study of Ad26.COV2.S vaccination and SARS-CoV-2 variants. Treatment specified: around 19 received Ad26.COV2.S at low or high dose, single or two shots; roughly 5 received placebo; per-sample allocation not given. Day 63 after the first vaccine or placebo injection was the time point for sampling. TCRdb's table, derived via immunoSEQ multiplex PCR, lists solely in-frame clones and lacks some. The profile covers over 400,000 clones, with approximately 90% appearing a single time and around 1.7% taken by the ten largest. This material consisted of peripheral blood, taken in a trial of Ad26.COV2.S vaccine versus placebo. These receptor sequences come from a person between 18 and 65 years old who received the Ad26.COV2.S COVID-19 vaccine or a placebo.

This clone was observed a handful of times. The chain carries TRBV19 and TRBJ1-5; no firm D call. Trimming removed 4 bases from V and 4 bases from J, with 11 bases in between. The germline gives CDR1 LNHDA, CDR2 SQIVND (reference sequence). CDR3 size: 14 residues. CDR3 coding DNA: TGTGCCAGTAGTACCATTGAGGAGAATCAGCCCCAGCATTTT. Amino acid sequence: CASSTIEENQPQHF.

This chain links TRBV7-2 with TRBJ2-7; 7 bases align to TRBD1. The CDR3 contains 14 residues. Trimming at V came to 5 bases and at J to 1 base, leaving 5 bases not matched to a gene. In germline, CDR1 is SGHTA, CDR2 FQGNSA. CDR3 region: CASSPDRWSYEQYF. In DNA form, the CDR3 reads TGTGCCAGCAGCCCGGACAGGTGGTCCTACGAGCAGTACTTC.